This passage covers 26 T cell receptor beta chains from one sample sequenced in a study of T cells in Graves' hyperthyroidism and ophthalmopathy. The investigators amplified TCR beta CDR3 regions from RNA transcripts. First-round RT-PCR targeting the TCR CDR3 was performed with the HTBI primer set. A single record per CDR3 protein comes from TCRdb applying MiXCR to the multiplex PCR reads. The table shows roughly 420,000 distinct CDR3 sequences, with about a sixth occurring only once. Sequencing input: blood. The source of these receptors is a woman aged 18-29 years with Graves' hyperthyroidism.

In its sample, this clonotype was seen many times. This chain connects TRBV14 to TRBJ1-6; D remains ambiguous. The CDR3 spans 14 residues. Trimming cost V 1 base and J 5 bases, with 6 bases left between them. CDR1 is SGHDN and CDR2 is FVKESK in the germline V gene. CDR3 residues: CASSQAGDNSPLHF. In DNA form, the CDR3 reads TGTGCCAGCAGCCAAGCCGGGGATAATTCACCCCTCCACTTT.

The sample holds many counts of this clonotype. V is TRBV13 and J is TRBJ2-1; D ambiguous. The germline V gene encodes CDR1 PRHDT and CDR2 FYEKMQ (reference sequence). The CDR3 loop spans 15 amino acids. V lost 3 bases and J 2 bases, leaving 11 bases between the germline ends. CDR3: CASSFRVGTYNEQFF. DNA of the CDR3: TGTGCCAGCAGCTTTAGAGTTGGCACCTACAATGAGCAGTTCTTC. The full variable domain, its missing parts supplied by reference TRBV13 and TRBJ2-1, is AAGVIQSPRHLIKEKRETATLKCYPIPRHDTVYWYQQGPGQDPQFLISFYEKMQSDKGSIPDRFSAQQFSDYHSELNMSSLELGDSALYFCASSFRVGTYNEQFFGPGTRLTVL.

At least ten counts were recorded for this clonotype. The gene calls are TRBV7-9 and TRBJ2-1; 8 bases are a match to TRBD2. Germline V gene lookup returns CDR1 SEHNR and CDR2 FQNEAQ (reference sequence). The CDR3 is made up of 14 amino acids. Trimming cost V 3 bases and J 5 bases; bases outside gene matches: 3. Here the CDR3 DNA reads TGTGCCAGCAGCTTTGGGACTAGTCACAATGAGCAGTTCTTC. It specifies CASSFGTSHNEQFF.

About this clonotype itself: One junction end does not reproduce the germline sequence, and a read error may be involved. The chain is built from TRBV28 and TRBJ1-2, with no clear D. The CDR3 length is 13 residues. Germline V gives CDR1 MDHEN, CDR2 SYDVKM. CDR3 coding DNA: TGTGCCAGCAGTTTAGGAGCAAACTATAGCTACACCTTC. The encoded protein is CASSLGANYSYTF.

This sequence joins TRBV2 and TRBJ1-1; no reliable D call. Germline-derived CDR1 and CDR2 are SNHLY and FYNNEI. The CDR3 runs 13 residues. V lost 4 bases, J lost 3 bases, and 9 bases lay in between. The CDR3 sequence: CASSVGSYTEAFF. CDR3 nucleotide sequence: TGTGCCAGCAGTGTCGGGTCTTACACTGAAGCTTTCTTT.

This clonotype has at least ten counts. The chain combines TRBV7-9 with TRBJ2-7; D is undetermined. The CDR3 has 15 amino acids. CDR1 is SEHNR, CDR2 FQNEAQ, per germline (reference sequence). Deletions cut 4 bases from V and 3 bases from J, with 16 bases between. The CDR3 reads CASSSHGWGNYEQYF. CDR3 coding DNA: TGTGCCAGCAGCTCCCACGGGTGGGGTAACTACGAGCAGTACTTC.

Many counts were recorded for this clonotype. The rearrangement uses TRBV28 and TRBJ1-3, with D uncertain. Germline values: CDR1 MDHEN, CDR2 SYDVKM. The CDR3 is 19 residues long. V shed 4 bases and J shed 0 bases, with 22 bases lying between them. CDR3 sequence: CASSSGRWRRTISGNTIYF. The CDR3 bases are TGTGCCAGCAGTTCGGGAAGGTGGCGGCGGACGATCTCTGGAAACACCATATATTTT.

This clonotype was counted ten times or more. The gene calls are TRBV5-1 and TRBJ2-1; no firm D call. V was cut by 0 bases and J by 0 bases, with 10 bases left in between. This CDR3 has 16 residues. Per germline, CDR1 SGHRS and CDR2 YFSETQ. CDR3 sequence reads: CASSLVPSSSYNEQFF. CDR3 nucleotides: TGCGCCAGCAGCTTGGTTCCGTCCAGCTCCTACAATGAGCAGTTCTTC.

Many counts were recorded for this clonotype. The rearrangement uses TRBV20-1 and TRBJ2-7; 12 bases map to TRBD2. The V gene's germline CDR1 is DFQATT and CDR2 SNEGSKA (reference sequence). This CDR3 is built from 13 residues. The J segment lost 7 bases and the V segment lost 6 bases, leaving 7 bases of the junction unmatched. The CDR3, as DNA: TGCAGTGCCATGACTAGCGGGGGCACGGAGCAGTACTTC. It specifies CSAMTSGGTEQYF.

This clonotype was detected ten times or more. The chain links TRBV5-8 to TRBJ1-2; possibly TRBD1 for D (6 bases). With 3 bases removed from V and 5 bases from J, the gap between germline ends came to 17 bases. The CDR3 has 15 amino acids. CDR1 and CDR2 (germline): SGHTS, YDEGEE. This chain's CDR3 is CASSSVGQLEYGYTF. CDR3 DNA sequence: TGTGCCAGCAGCTCCGTCGGACAGTTGGAATATGGCTACACCTTC.

This clonotype was detected a few times. The rearrangement uses TRBV25-1 and TRBJ2-5, with TRBD1 matching 11 bases. CDR1 is MGHDK and CDR2 is SYGVNS in the germline V gene. V shed 5 bases and J 5 bases; nucleotides not matched to a gene: 7. CDR3 length: 15 residues. The CDR3 DNA sequence: TGTGCCAGCAGTACAAGGACAGGGGGCGGGGAGACCCAGTACTTC. Encoded protein: CASSTRTGGGETQYF. Full variable domain (remainder filled in from reference TRBV25-1 and TRBJ2-5): EADIYQTPRYLVIGTGKKITLECSQTMGHDKMYWYQQDPGMELHLIHYSYGVNSTEKGDLSSESTVSRIRTEHFPLTLESARPSHTSQYLCASSTRTGGGETQYFGPGTRLLVL.

This clonotype was recorded at least ten times. The chain carries TRBV29-1 and TRBJ1-1; possible D gene TRBD1, 6 bases. The CDR3 loop spans 14 amino acids. Trimming stripped 4 bases from V and 0 bases from J, with 12 bases between. CDR1 SQVTM and CDR2 ANQGSEA come from the germline V gene. CDR3 DNA sequence: TGCAGCGTTGGAGCAGGGGTCATGAACACTGAAGCTTTCTTT. As protein: CSVGAGVMNTEAFF.

This clonotype has a handful of counts. V is TRBV12-3 or TRBV12-4 and J is TRBJ2-3, with 8 bases aligning to TRBD2. The V segment lost 6 bases and the J segment 0 bases; nucleotides outside the gene matches: 5. CDR3 length equals 15 residues. The CDR3 region has the DNA TGTGCCAGCAGCCCGGGCGGGGGGAGCACAGATACGCAGTATTTT. This codes for CASSPGGGSTDTQYF.

The gene calls are TRBV7-9 and TRBJ1-1; D is ambiguous. Germline CDR1 reads SEHNR; CDR2 reads FQNEAQ (reference sequence). The CDR3 length is 15 residues. V gave up 1 base and J gave up 0 bases, with 9 bases separating them. The CDR3 DNA sequence: TGTGCCAGCAGCTTAGGTCCCCAGATGAACACTGAAGCTTTCTTT. Translated, it gives CASSLGPQMNTEAFF. The full variable domain, in which reference TRBV7-9 and TRBJ1-1 provide the parts outside the CDR3, is DTGVSQNPRHKITKRGQNVTFRCDPISEHNRLYWYRQTLGQGPEFLTYFQNEAQLEKSRLLSDRFSAERPKGSFSTLEIQRTEQGDSAMYLCASSLGPQMNTEAFFGQGTRLTVV.

Concerning this clonotype itself: A much larger clone differs by one base, so this may be a read error. The CDR3 DNA follows: TGTGCCACCAGTGCCGGGGTCGCGGAGACCCAGTACTTC. Amino acid sequence: CATSAGVAETQYF. This rearrangement joins TRBV24-1 to TRBJ2-5; D might be TRBD2 (5 bases). With 5 bases removed from V and 5 bases from J, the gap between germline ends came to 11 bases. Germline loops: CDR1 KGHDR, CDR2 SFDVKD. CDR3 length: 13 residues.

This clonotype has a count of ten or more. This chain uses TRBV6-1 with TRBJ2-3, with TRBD1 identical over 9 bases. The CDR3 sequence is 14 residues long. From germline, CDR1 is MNHNS and CDR2 SASEGT. Trimming cost V 8 bases and J 0 bases; bases outside gene matches: 3. CDR3 residues: CASGQGLSTDTQYF. In nucleotides, the CDR3 is TGTGCCAGCGGACAGGGGTTAAGCACAGATACGCAGTATTTT.

This clonotype has ten or more counts. V is TRBV12-5 and J is TRBJ2-1; 16 nucleotides line up with TRBD2. Germline V gives CDR1 LGHNT, CDR2 FRNRAP. This CDR3 spans 17 amino acids. With V trimmed by 5 bases and J by 7 bases, 8 bases remained unmatched. CDR3 in amino acids: CASGTGLAGGPDNEQFF. CDR3 in DNA: TGTGCTAGTGGTACGGGACTAGCGGGAGGGCCGGATAATGAGCAGTTCTTC.

The chain's CDR3 is CASSGGLAGASSTDTQYF. The CDR3 nucleotides are TGTGCCAGCAGCGGGGGATTAGCGGGAGCTTCTAGCACAGATACGCAGTATTTT. V gene TRBV9 combines with J gene TRBJ2-3, with TRBD2 identical over 9 bases. The germline gives CDR1 SGDLS, CDR2 YYNGEE. There are 18 residues in the CDR3. V shed 3 bases and J 0 bases; nucleotides not matched to a gene: 11.

This clonotype was counted at least ten times. The chain recombines TRBV19 with TRBJ2-3; the match to TRBD2 covers 9 bases. This CDR3 region has 16 residues. Germline values: CDR1 LNHDA, CDR2 SQIVND (reference sequence). V lost 5 bases, J lost 1 base, and 7 bases stayed unmatched. CDR3 residues: CASSSISGRGTDTQYF. The CDR3 DNA follows: TGTGCCAGTAGTTCAATTAGCGGGAGAGGCACAGATACGCAGTATTTT. Together with reference TRBV19 and TRBJ2-3, the CDR3 gives the full variable domain: DGGITQSPKYLFRKEGQNVTLSCEQNLNHDAMYWYRQDPGQGLRLIYYSQIVNDFQKGDIAEGYSVSREKKESFPLTVTSAQKNPTAFYLCASSSISGRGTDTQYFGPGTRLTVL.

Points on this clonotype: It may be a read error: a sequence one base away is much more abundant. The chain carries TRBV9 and TRBJ2-7, with TRBD1 matching over 8 bases. Germline CDR1 is SGDLS and CDR2 is YYNGEE. The CDR3 loop spans 13 amino acids. CDR3 nucleotide sequence: TGTGCCAGCAGCGCTGGACAGGGCAGCGAGCAGTGCTTC. It codes for CASSAGQGSEQCF.

This clonotype was seen only a few times. The junction departs from the called germline gene at one end, perhaps through a read error. The chain is built from TRBV7-7 and TRBJ2-2; D remains unclear. The CDR3 is 15 amino acids. Germline CDR1 is SSHAT and CDR2 is FNYEAQ (reference sequence). CDR3 protein: CASSLNSADTGELFF. CDR3 nucleotide sequence: TGTGCTAGCAGCTTAAATAGTGCAGACACCGGGGAGCTGTTTTTT.

The J gene is TRBJ1-3, the V gene TRBV6-4; D remains unclear. V dropped 10 bases and J dropped 0 bases, with 4 bases sitting between them. The V gene's germline CDR1 is MRHNA and CDR2 SNTAGT. This CDR3 is 11 amino acids long. CDR3 sequence (DNA): TGTGCCATCCCCTCTGGAAACACCATATATTTT. Its translation: CAIPSGNTIYF.

This chain links TRBV5-1 with TRBJ2-2; 9 bases are a match to TRBD1. The length of the CDR3 is 15 residues. V dropped 4 bases and J dropped 6; count of bases not matched to a gene: 7. Germline V gene sequence: CDR1 SGHRS, CDR2 YFSETQ. The CDR3: CASSANRGRAGELFF. The CDR3, as DNA: TGCGCCAGCAGCGCCAACAGGGGGCGCGCCGGGGAGCTGTTTTTT.

The table lists this clonotype with many counts. The genes are TRBV12-5 and TRBJ2-7, with D perhaps matching TRBD1 (5 bases). From germline, CDR1 is LGHNT and CDR2 FRNRAP. V lost 0 bases and J lost 2, with 14 bases in between. CDR3 length equals 16 residues. DNA for the CDR3: TGTGCTAGTGGTTTGGTACAGGTTAGCAGGGCCTACGAGCAGTACTTC. Encoded protein: CASGLVQVSRAYEQYF.

The chain recombines TRBV12-3 or TRBV12-4 with TRBJ2-7; D remains ambiguous. The CDR3 loop spans 16 amino acids. V lost 0 bases to trimming and J lost 7 bases, with 19 bases between them. CDR3 nucleotide sequence: TGTGCCAGCAGTTTAGCCCTAACCCCCCCCGTATGGGAGCAGTACTTC. This translates into CASSLALTPPVWEQYF.

This clonotype was observed many times. The chain employs TRBV9 and TRBJ2-6; D is perhaps TRBD1 or TRBD2 (6 bases each). The CDR3 consists of 15 residues. Germline-derived CDR1 and CDR2 are SGDLS and YYNGEE. Trimming left V 0 bases short and J 4 bases short, with 8 bases between. The CDR3 reads CASSVAGAGANVLTF. The CDR3 region has the DNA TGTGCCAGCAGCGTAGCGGGGGCCGGGGCCAACGTCCTGACTTTC.